Listed below are T cell receptor beta chains from one sample, sequenced in a study of T cell changes during pregnancy in multiple sclerosis. Data came from immunoSEQ multiplex PCR; TCRdb stores just in-frame clones and leaves some out. This table has over 50,000 clones, about nine tenths appearing once. The source material was peripheral blood, sampled after pregnancy. The receptors shown here come from a female donor with multiple sclerosis, enrolled in a pregnancy study. The CDR3 runs from the conserved cysteine through the conserved F or W. The D gene is left open where the match is weak. Clone size appears in some rows only: once, few, many, or a class for an expanded clone.

>TRBV4-1|TRBJ1-2|.|.
TGCGCCAGCAGCCCTGGGCCCAACAACTATGGCTACACCTTC
CASSPGPNNYGYTF
>TRBV5-1|TRBJ2-7|.|TRBD1
TGCGCCAGCAGCTCGACAGGGCCCTTGAATGAGCAGTACTTC
CASSSTGPLNEQYF
>TRBV6-1|TRBJ2-3|.|.
TGTGCCAGCAGTGATACGTCCCCGCCCAGTAGCACAGATACGCAGTATTTT
CASSDTSPPSSTDTQYF
>TRBV5-1|TRBJ2-5|.|TRBD2
TGCGCCAGCAGACCACTCCTCGCAGCGGGGGGGATCGAGACCCAGTACTTC
CASRPLLAAGGIETQYF
>TRBV6-4|TRBJ2-2|.|TRBD2
TGTGCCAGCAGTGAACTAGCGGGGGCCACCGGGGAGCTGTTTTTT
CASSELAGATGELFF
>TRBV7-9|TRBJ2-5|.|.
TGTGCCAGCAGCCCCGGGTCGTGGCCCCAAGAGACCCAGTACTTC
CASSPGSWPQETQYF
>TRBV5-1|TRBJ2-1|.|TRBD2
TGCGCCAGCCGGGGGGTTTACTCCTACAATGAGCAGTTCTTC
CASRGVYSYNEQFF
>TRBV9|TRBJ2-7|once|.
TGTGCCAGCAGCCCCCGGGGTAGCGAGACCCACGAGCAGTACTTC
CASSPRGSETHEQYF
>TRBV5-4|TRBJ2-1|.|.
TGTGCCAGCACTAGGGGGAGGGCAGGGCAAGGCAATGAGCAGTTCTTC
CASTRGRAGQGNEQFF
>TRBV28|TRBJ1-5|once|TRBD1
TGTGCCAGCAGTAGTCGGGACAGGGAACTAGGTCAGCCCCAGCATTTT
CASSSRDRELGQPQHF
>TRBV10-1|TRBJ2-7|.|TRBD1
TGCGCCAGCAGCCATCGGACAGGGGACTCCGAGCAGTACTTC
CASSHRTGDSEQYF
>TRBV10-1|TRBJ2-2|.|TRBD2
TGCGCCAGCAAACCGGGGGGAAACACCGGGGAGCTGTTTTTT
CASKPGGNTGELFF
>TRBV5-4|TRBJ2-5|once|.
TGTGCCAGCAGCTTGGCGGGGAGGGAGACCCAGTACTTC
CASSLAGRETQYF
>TRBV11-2|TRBJ1-1|.|.
TGTGCCAGCAGATCCCTAAGGGGGTACTACACTGAAGCTTTCTTT
CASRSLRGYYTEAFF
>TRBV10-3|TRBJ2-3|.|TRBD2
TGTGCCATGGGGGGGGGAATCACAGATACGCAGTATTTT
CAMGGGITDTQYF
>TRBV6-6|TRBJ1-4|.|.
TGTGCCAGCATATCCAGGGCGTCTGATGAAAAACTGTTTTTT
CASISRASDEKLFF
>TRBV6-1|TRBJ2-6|.|.
TGTGCCAGCAGTGAGTTCAGAGCGTCTGGGGCCAACGTCCTGACTTTC
CASSEFRASGANVLTF
>TRBV7-3|TRBJ2-5|.|.
TGTGCCAGCAGCTTAGACTATTCCGAGACCCAGTACTTC
CASSLDYSETQYF
>TRBV6-1|TRBJ2-3|.|TRBD2
TGTGCCAGCAGTGGGACTAGCGGGGGACCAGATACGCAGTATTTT
CASSGTSGGPDTQYF
>TRBV7-9|TRBJ1-4|.|.
TGTGCCACCACACCTACTAATGAAAAACTGTTTTTT
CATTPTNEKLFF
>TRBV27|TRBJ1-1|few|.
TGTGCCAGCAGCCCCCGTCGTCTGAACACTGAAGCTTTCTTT
CASSPRRLNTEAFF
>TRBV19|TRBJ1-6|.|.
TGTGCCAGTAGTGGCGACAGCGCTTGGGATTCACCCCTCCACTTT
CASSGDSAWDSPLHF
>TRBV2|TRBJ1-1|.|TRBD1
TGTGCCAGCACCCCTCGCCCGACAGGGAGTCTCTCGGGCACTGAAGCTTTCTTT
CASTPRPTGSLSGTEAFF
>TRBV11-2|TRBJ1-2|.|TRBD1
TGTGCCAGCAGACCGACAGGGGGCAACGCAGGGGGTGGCTACACCTTC
CASRPTGGNAGGGYTF
>TRBV6-5|TRBJ1-2|.|.
TGTGCCAGCAGACCCCGTTACAGGGTGGGCGGCTACACCTTC
CASRPRYRVGGYTF
>TRBV7-8|TRBJ2-1|.|.
TGTGCCAGCGACACGGGGGTCATCGGGAATGAGCAGTTCTTC
CASDTGVIGNEQFF
>TRBV28|TRBJ1-1|.|.
TGTGCCAGCAGTACAATCGGGGGGCTAGGAACTGAAGCTTTCTTT
CASSTIGGLGTEAFF
>TRBV19|TRBJ1-1|.|TRBD1
TGTGCCAGTAGGGGGACAGGGGCGGACACTGAAGCTTTCTTT
CASRGTGADTEAFF
>TRBV7-2|TRBJ2-7|.|.
TGTGCCAGCAGCTTAGGGGCAGGGGCCTACGAGCAGTACTTC
CASSLGAGAYEQYF
>TRBV2|TRBJ2-3|.|TRBD1
TGTGCCAGCCTCCGGGACAGACTCACAGATACGCAGTATTTT
CASLRDRLTDTQYF
>TRBV4-1|TRBJ2-7|.|TRBD1
TGCGCCAGCAGCCAAGAGGACAGGGAGTACGAGCAGTACTTC
CASSQEDREYEQYF
>TRBV27|TRBJ1-4|.|.
TGTGCCAGCAGTTTCAGAACCGGAGCAAAACTGTTTTTT
CASSFRTGAKLFF
>TRBV4-1|TRBJ2-1|.|TRBD2
TGCGCCAGCAGCCAAGGGGTTGCCGGGGGGGCTTATGAGCAGTTCTTC
CASSQGVAGGAYEQFF
>TRBV18|TRBJ1-5|.|.
TGTGCCAGCTCACCCGGGGTCAATCAGCCCCAGCATTTT
CASSPGVNQPQHF
>TRBV27|TRBJ1-4|.|.
TGTGCCAGCAGGACTACGAATGAAAAACTGTTTTTT
CASRTTNEKLFF
>TRBV2|TRBJ2-7|.|.
TGTGCCAGCAGTGAATTGTCGGGACACGACGAGCAGTACTTC
CASSELSGHDEQYF
>TRBV7-9|TRBJ1-1|.|.
TGTGCCAGCAGATATCAGGGGCTTGCTGAAGCTTTCTTT
CASRYQGLAEAFF
>TRBV6-5|TRBJ2-5|.|TRBD2
TGTGCCAGCAGTCAGGGACTAGTCGGGGGAGAGACCCAGTACTTC
CASSQGLVGGETQYF
>TRBV7-7|TRBJ2-5|.|TRBD2
TGTGCTAGCAGCAGTGGACTAGACGAGACCCAGTACTTC
CASSSGLDETQYF
>TRBV9|TRBJ1-5|.|TRBD1
TGTGCCAGCGGACAGGGAGGGTTTCAGCCCCAGCATTTT
CASGQGGFQPQHF
>TRBV5-1|TRBJ2-3|once|TRBD2
TGCGCCAGCAGCTTGGGACTAGCGGAGGGCACAGATACGCAGTATTTT
CASSLGLAEGTDTQYF
>TRBV7-8|TRBJ1-2|.|.
TGTGCCAGCAGCTTGGACAGTAGCTATGGCTACACCTTC
CASSLDSSYGYTF
>TRBV11-2|TRBJ2-7|.|TRBD1
TGTGCCAGCAGCCAGACAGGGGGCGATCTCTACGAGCAGTACTTC
CASSQTGGDLYEQYF
>TRBV7-2|TRBJ2-7|.|TRBD1
TGTGCCAGCGTACAGGGGGCGACCTACGAGCAGTACTTC
CASVQGATYEQYF
>TRBV11-3|TRBJ2-1|.|.
TGTGCCAGCAGCCCAGGAGGGAATGAGCAGTTCTTC
CASSPGGNEQFF
>TRBV9|TRBJ1-2|.|.
TGTGCCAGCAGTCTTTTAACAGCTAACTATGGCTACACCTTC
CASSLLTANYGYTF
>TRBV5-1|TRBJ1-1|.|.
TGCGCCAGCAGTTTTCAGGAGAACACTGAAGCTTTCTTT
CASSFQENTEAFF
>TRBV9|TRBJ2-5|.|.
TGTGCCAGCAGCGCCCCAGCGGGAGAGACCCAGTACTTC
CASSAPAGETQYF
>TRBV7-2|TRBJ2-7|.|.
TGTGCCAGCAGCTTAGCAGCGAACCCCGCGGGCCCGCAGTACTTC
CASSLAANPAGPQYF
>TRBV15|TRBJ1-6|.|.
TGTGCCACCAGCAGAGACAGGGGATGGAATTCACCCCTCCACTTT
CATSRDRGWNSPLHF
>TRBV5-1|TRBJ1-5|.|TRBD1
TGCGCCAGCAGATCGACAGGGGGGAGAGATCAGCCCCAGCATTTT
CASRSTGGRDQPQHF
>TRBV15|TRBJ1-4|.|.
TGTGCCACCAGCAGAGATAGGTTACAGCTAAATGAAAAACTGTTTTTT
CATSRDRLQLNEKLFF
>TRBV5-8|TRBJ2-3|.|.
TGTGCCAGCAGCTTGAGTCGGCGGGACAGCACAGATACGCAGTATTTT
CASSLSRRDSTDTQYF
>TRBV6-5|TRBJ2-5|once|.
TGTGCCAGCAGACCAATCCGGGACACAGAGACCCAGTACTTC
CASRPIRDTETQYF
>TRBV5-5|TRBJ1-2|.|TRBD1
TGTGCCAGCAGCTTGGACAGGGGGCCCTATGGCTACACCTTC
CASSLDRGPYGYTF
>TRBV4-1|TRBJ2-3|once|TRBD2
TGCGCCAGCAGCCAACTAGCGGGGGAGACAGATACGCAGTATTTT
CASSQLAGETDTQYF
>TRBV10-3|TRBJ2-2|.|TRBD1
TGTGCCATCTCGAGACAGGGGCGAACCGGGGAGCTGTTTTTT
CAISRQGRTGELFF
>TRBV10-1|TRBJ2-1|.|.
TGCGCCAGCAGTGAGTCCCCGGGTCTGGATGAGCAGTTCTTC
CASSESPGLDEQFF
>TRBV18|TRBJ1-1|few|TRBD1
TGTGCCAGCTCACGGACAGGGGGGGATGAAGCTTTCTTT
CASSRTGGDEAFF